This T cell receptor beta chain comes out of a study of blood T cell repertoires in COVID-19. TCRdb's copy holds only in-frame clones and misses some; the assay was immunoSEQ multiplex PCR. The sample lists about 250,000 clones; 84% were seen once. In germline, CDR1 is SGHTS, CDR2 YDEGEE. This CDR3 is 14 amino acids long. The ends lost 1 base at V and 2 bases at J; junction bases unmatched: 2. The Seattle patients joined while their infection was active and were tracked longitudinally afterward. The gene calls are TRBV5-8 and TRBJ2-5; TRBD2 matches 7 bases. The material sequenced was peripheral blood. The receptor was derived from a person aged 65 to 85 with COVID-19, enrolled during active disease. This CDR3 reads CASSLTSVQETQYF. The CDR3 nucleotides are TGTGCCAGCAGCTTGACTAGCGTACAAGAGACCCAGTACTTC.